This T cell receptor (beta chain) was recorded in a study of cytomegalovirus exposure and HLA in healthy donors (dated by TCRdb to about 2017). Regarding the study in general: A later analysis indicated that the 120 or so validation repertoires were generated on the platform also employed for the 700 or so repertoires of the first cohort. Besides the first cohort of approximately 710 subjects, a separate validation cohort made up of 120 different subjects was used. The study aimed to test whether signatures of past pathogen exposure could be identified by cataloging public T cell receptors. To predict cytomegalovirus infection status, the study brought together high-throughput TCR immunosequencing, statistical association of individual TCRs with disease status, and machine learning. The paper's findings and limits, for the study overall: In a later analysis, TCRs clustered in the first cohort were found to also tend to co-occur in the roughly 120 validation repertoires, with 94% of cluster scores above 0. The study listed around 160 TCR beta chains as associated with cytomegalovirus. A later analysis had no HLA typing for the validation cohort, so co-occurrence there was scored across all 120 or so repertoires. Cytomegalovirus status was reported to be diagnosed by the classifier with high specificity and sensitivity in both the original and validation cohorts. While some public TCRs were present in many individuals, most TCR sequences turned up only very rarely across donors. Three of the identified cytomegalovirus-associated TCR beta chains were confirmed in vitro to be specific for cytomegalovirus antigens. It was suggested by the authors that the approach could potentially be generalized to other disease states and immunological phenotypes.

To prepare the library, the immunoSEQ multiplex PCR assay was applied. The paper's processing steps were these. A statistical classification framework was developed to diagnose cytomegalovirus status using the catalog of TCR beta chain sequences. TCRdb limited this immuneACCESS table to in-frame rearrangements with V and J called. A share of clones is missing; checked studies link under half to unresolved V genes, and the rest is unexplained. The V and J calls and clone size come from that table; D and trimming were worked out from the DNA. For this sample the table gives some 340,000 clones, of which around 87% were detected only once. The ten largest clonotypes hold about 1% of the sample. V is cut by 3 bases and J by 4 bases, and the space between the germline ends is 4 bases. The CDR3, cysteine through phenylalanine, is 10 amino acids long. The CDR3 DNA has 30 bases and is translated from base 1. In the germline V gene (reference sequence), CDR1 corresponds to DFQATT and CDR2 to SNEGSKA.

A note on this clone: No cognate antigen has been identified for it. No base quality values were provided; no much bigger clone lies one nucleotide off.

The donors belonged to the validation cohort of over a hundred subjects, which was separate from the roughly 700-subject first cohort. The sequence came from a woman in her thirties in good health and CMV-seropositive. The sequence is built from TRBV20-1 and TRBJ2-7, with an unclear D gene assignment. The sample comprised PBMCs. The CDR3 has the sequence CSARRYEQYF. The nucleotide sequence reads as follows: TGCAGTGCTAGGAGGTACGAGCAGTACTTC.